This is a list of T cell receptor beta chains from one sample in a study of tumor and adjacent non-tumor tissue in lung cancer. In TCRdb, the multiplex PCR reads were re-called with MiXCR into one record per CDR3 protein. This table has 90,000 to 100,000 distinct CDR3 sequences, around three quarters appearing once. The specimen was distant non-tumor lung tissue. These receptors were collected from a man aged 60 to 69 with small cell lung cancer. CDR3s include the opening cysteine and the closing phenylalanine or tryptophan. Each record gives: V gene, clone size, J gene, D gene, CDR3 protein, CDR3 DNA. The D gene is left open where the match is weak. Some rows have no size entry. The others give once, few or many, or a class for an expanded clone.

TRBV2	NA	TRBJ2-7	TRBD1	CASSACRGNYEQYF	TGTGCCAGCAGTGCGTGCAGGGGGAACTACGAGCAGTACTTC
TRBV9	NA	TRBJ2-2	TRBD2	CASSVSGRANGELFF	TGTGCCAGCAGCGTTAGCGGGAGGGCCAACGGGGAGCTGTTTTTT
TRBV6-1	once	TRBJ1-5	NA	CASSEWGRNQLQHF	TGTGCCAGCAGTGAATGGGGGCGGAATCAGCTCCAGCATTTT
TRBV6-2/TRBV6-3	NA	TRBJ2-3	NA	CVSSYLKGDTDMQYF	TGTGTCAGCAGTTACCTCAAAGGGGATACAGATATGCAGTATTTT
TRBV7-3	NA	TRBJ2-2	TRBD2	CASSSGTIGSRYGELLF	TGTGCCAGCAGTTCCGGGACTATCGGGAGTAGGTACGGGGAGCTGCTCTTT
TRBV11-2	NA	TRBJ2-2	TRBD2	CTSSLARETRELFF	TGTACCAGCAGCTTAGCGCGGGAGACCCGGGAGCTGTTCTTT
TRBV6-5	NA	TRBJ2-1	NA	CASSYSEGVGNEQSF	TGTGCCAGCAGTTACTCTGAGGGAGTGGGCAATGAGCAGTCCTTC
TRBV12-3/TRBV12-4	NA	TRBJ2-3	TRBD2	CASTRKTSGSTDTQYF	TGTGCCAGCACTAGGAAGACTAGCGGAAGCACAGATACGCAGTATTTT
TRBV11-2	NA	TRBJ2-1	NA	CANSLVEQATANVQFF	TGTGCCAACAGCTTAGTGGAGCAGGCCACGGCCAATGTGCAGTTCTTC
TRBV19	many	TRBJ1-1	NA	CASSIRQANTEAFF	TGTGCCAGTAGTATCCGACAGGCGAACACTGAAGCTTTCTTT
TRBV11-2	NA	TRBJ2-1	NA	CASSLDRLAGMKQFF	TGTGCCAGCAGCTTAGACCGTCTTGCGGGAATGAAGCAGTTCTTC
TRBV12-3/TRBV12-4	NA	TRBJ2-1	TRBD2	CASSEAGVIYNEQFF	TGTGCCAGCAGTGAAGCGGGAGTCATCTACAATGAGCAGTTCTTC
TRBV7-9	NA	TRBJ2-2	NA	CASRSGSEDTGELFF	TGTGCTAGCAGAAGCGGGTCGGAGGACACCGGGGAGCTGTTTTTT
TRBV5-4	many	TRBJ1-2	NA	CASSLRAGTGKDGYTF	TGTGCCAGCAGCTTGCGAGCAGGCACAGGGAAAGATGGCTACACCTTC
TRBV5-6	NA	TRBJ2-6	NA	CASGLVEWTRANVLTF	TGTGCCAGCGGCTTGGTTGAGTGGACTAGGGCCAACGTCCTGACTTTC
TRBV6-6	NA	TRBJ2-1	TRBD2	CASNYTSGTSEVF	TGTGCGAGCAATTACACGTCCGGGACTAGTGAGGTCTTC
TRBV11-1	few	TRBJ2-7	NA	CARSLGEEQYF	TGTGCCAGGAGCTTAGGTGAGGAGCAGTACTTC
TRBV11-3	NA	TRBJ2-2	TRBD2	CANSLTAGVVTGEFFF	TGTGCCAACAGCTTAACCGCGGGAGTGGTCACCGGGGAGTTCTTTTTT
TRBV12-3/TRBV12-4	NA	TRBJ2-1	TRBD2	CARSSLAGGNNEQFF	TGTGCCAGGAGTAGTCTAGCGGGAGGGAATAATGAGCAGTTCTTC
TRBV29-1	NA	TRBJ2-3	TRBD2	CSVMTSGTSTGTQYF	TGCAGCGTTATGACTAGCGGGACCAGTACAGGTACGCAGTATTTT
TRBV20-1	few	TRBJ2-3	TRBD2	CSAREFGGRGGPSTDTQYF	TGCAGTGCTAGAGAATTCGGCGGGAGGGGTGGCCCTAGCACAGATACGCAGTATTTT
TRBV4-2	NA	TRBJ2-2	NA	CDSSQERGAAAGELFF	TGTGACAGCAGTCAGGAGAGAGGAGCCGCTGCCGGGGAGCTGTTTTTT
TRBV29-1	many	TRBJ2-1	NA	CSVEWRDRAYNEQFF	TGCAGCGTTGAGTGGAGGGACAGAGCCTACAATGAGCAGTTCTTC
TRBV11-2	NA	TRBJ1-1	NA	CARSVPPHSTEAIF	TGTGCCAGGAGCGTCCCCCCCCACAGCACTGAAGCTATCTTT
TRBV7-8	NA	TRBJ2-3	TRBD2	CASSLARTSGSEDTQYF	TGTGCCAGCAGCTTAGCACGGACTAGCGGGAGCGAAGATACGCAGTATTTT
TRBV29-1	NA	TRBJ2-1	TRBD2	CSVAKGGTSLISYNEQFF	TGCAGCGTGGCGAAGGGAGGGACTAGTCTTATCTCCTACAATGAGCAGTTCTTC
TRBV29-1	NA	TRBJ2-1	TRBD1	CTYAGTDLMYKGQFF	TGCACCTACGCCGGGACAGACCTAATGTACAAGGGGCAGTTCTTC
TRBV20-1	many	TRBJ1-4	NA	CSAKVLFQGSEKLFF	TGCAGTGCCAAGGTTTTGTTTCAGGGAAGCGAAAAACTGTTTTTT
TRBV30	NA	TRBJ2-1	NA	CAWSVRPQVWGNEQFF	TGTGCCTGGAGTGTAAGGCCTCAAGTTTGGGGGAATGAGCAGTTCTTC
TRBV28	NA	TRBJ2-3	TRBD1	CASSSGQGYGQPQYF	TGTGCCAGCAGTTCGGGACAGGGGTACGGTCAGCCCCAGTATTTT
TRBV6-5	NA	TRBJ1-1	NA	CASRGSNRTFF	TGTGCCAGCAGGGGGTCTAACCGCACTTTCTTT
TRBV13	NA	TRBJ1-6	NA	CTSSQNDRSSYDSPLHF	TGTACCAGCAGCCAAAACGACAGAAGCTCCTATGATTCACCCCTCCACTTT
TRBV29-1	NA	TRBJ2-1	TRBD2	CSFVRLAGTNEQFF	TGCAGCTTTGTCCGGCTAGCGGGTACAAATGAGCAGTTCTTC
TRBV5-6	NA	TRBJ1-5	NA	CASSFVDQPQHF	TGTGCCAGCAGCTTCGTGGATCAACCCCAGCATTTT
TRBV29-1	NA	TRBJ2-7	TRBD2	CNVGETSRSYEQYF	TGCAACGTTGGAGAGACTAGCAGGAGCTACGAGCAGTACTTC
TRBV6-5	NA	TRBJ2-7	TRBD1	CVSSSGQGVYKQYF	TGTGTCAGCAGTTCGGGACAGGGGGTTTACAAGCAGTACTTC
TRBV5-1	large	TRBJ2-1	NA	CASSLGAPEANEQFF	TGCGCCAGCAGCTTGGGGGCCCCGGAAGCCAATGAGCAGTTCTTC
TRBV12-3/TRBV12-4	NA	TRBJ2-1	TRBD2	CASSLSGSGNAQFF	TGCGCCAGCAGTTTGAGCGGGAGCGGTAATGCGCAGTTCTTC
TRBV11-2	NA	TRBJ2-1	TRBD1	CASSTMDRGPVDEQFF	TGTGCCAGCAGCACGATGGACAGGGGCCCCGTGGATGAGCAGTTCTTC
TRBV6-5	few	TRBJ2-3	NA	CVSSRRENTDTQYF	TGTGTCAGCAGCCGAAGGGAGAACACAGATACGCAGTATTTT
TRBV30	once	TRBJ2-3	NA	CAFELRADTQYF	TGTGCCTTCGAACTGCGAGCAGATACGCAGTATTTT
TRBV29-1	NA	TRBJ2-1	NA	CSVEWRDLSYNEQFF	TGCAGCGTTGAATGGCGGGACCTCTCCTACAATGAACAGTTCTTC
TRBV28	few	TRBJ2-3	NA	CASSPDYIEDSDTQYF	TGTGCCAGCAGTCCCGACTACATCGAAGATTCAGATACGCAGTATTTT
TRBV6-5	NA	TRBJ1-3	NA	CVSSYRVPGNTIYF	TGTGTCAGTAGTTACAGGGTTCCTGGAAACACCATATATTTT
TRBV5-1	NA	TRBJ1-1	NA	CASSSRPVGAEAFF	TGCGCCAGCAGCTCCCGGCCGGTAGGGGCTGAAGCTTTCTTT
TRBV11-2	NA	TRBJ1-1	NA	CASSPWGARNTESFF	TGTGCCAGCAGCCCTTGGGGGGCAAGGAACACTGAATCTTTCTTT
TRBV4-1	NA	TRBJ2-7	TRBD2	CASSPELAGGPREQYF	TGCGCCAGCAGCCCTGAACTAGCGGGAGGGCCCAGGGAGCAGTATTTC
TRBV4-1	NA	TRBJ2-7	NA	CASSQEWADFTYEQYF	TGCGCCAGCAGCCAAGAATGGGCGGACTTTACCTACGAGCAATACTTC